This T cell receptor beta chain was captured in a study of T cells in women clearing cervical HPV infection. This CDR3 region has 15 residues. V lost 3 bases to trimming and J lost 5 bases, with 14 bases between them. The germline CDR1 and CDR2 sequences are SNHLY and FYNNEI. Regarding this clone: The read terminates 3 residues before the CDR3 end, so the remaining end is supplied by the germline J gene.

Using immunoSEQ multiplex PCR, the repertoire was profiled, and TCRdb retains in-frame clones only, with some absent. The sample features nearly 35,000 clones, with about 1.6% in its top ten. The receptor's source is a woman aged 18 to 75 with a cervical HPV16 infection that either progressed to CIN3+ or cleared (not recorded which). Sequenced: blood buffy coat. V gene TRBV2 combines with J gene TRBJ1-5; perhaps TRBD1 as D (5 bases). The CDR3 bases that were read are TGTGCCAGCAGTGAGGCAGGGCGAGACTATCAGCCC. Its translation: CASSEAGRDYQP. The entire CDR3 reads CASSEAGRDYQPQHF.